The present T cell receptor beta chain was sequenced within a study of CD8+ T cells in alopecia areata. The CDR3 has 15 residues. Germline V gene sequence: CDR1 GTSNPN, CDR2 SVGIG (reference sequence). V lost 7 bases, J lost 1 base, and 19 bases lay in between. Investigators isolated RNA and reverse transcribed it into cDNA to act as the sequencing template. Generated by immunoSEQ multiplex PCR, the TCRdb table keeps only in-frame clones and is missing some. The sample lists approximately 65,000 clones, 35% to 55% seen once, with around 21% in the top ten. Study observations and caveats: Because one nonresponder was included, the link of baseline CD8+ expansion to response is considered uncertain. Among patients, TCR sharing was less clear than in mice, a difference possibly due in part to HLA diversity in the patient population.

As for treatment: oral pan-JAK inhibitor, 5-10 mg twice daily. Peripheral blood and lesional scalp punch biopsies were taken from alopecia areata patients. This clone has only a few counts. The antigen remains unidentified. The origin of this receptor is a human donor with alopecia areata. This specimen consisted of CD8+ T cells sorted from blood, obtained at approximately week 37, from a patient treated with tofacitinib. This chain connects TRBV30 to TRBJ1-1; D gene ambiguous. The CDR3 protein is CASPDLGMTNTEAFF. The DNA of the CDR3 is TGTGCCTCCCCAGATCTCGGAATGACGAACACTGAAGCTTTCTTT.